Listed here are 26 T cell receptor beta chains from one sample, sequenced in a study of blood T cell repertoires in COVID-19 (dated by TCRdb to the early 2020s). Receptor amplification or capture employed the immunoSEQ multiplex PCR assay. In TCRdb, the immuneACCESS table is reduced to in-frame sequences with V and J assigned. These tables do not hold every clone; where another copy was compared, an unresolved V gene accounts for under half, and the others remain unexplained. The sample includes 50,000 to 70,000 clones, with 79% observed a single time. Together, the top ten hold about 3.5% of the sample. Sequenced sample: peripheral blood. These receptors were obtained from a man aged 55 to 70 with acute or convalescent COVID-19.

The chain is built from TRBV19 and TRBJ2-7, with 9 bases fitting TRBD1. Germline CDR1 and CDR2: LNHDA and SQIVND (reference sequence). The CDR3 is 12 amino acids. With 6 bases clipped from V and 7 bases from J, the junction kept 4 bases outside the gene matches. Here the CDR3 reads CASSPTGGEQYF. DNA of the CDR3: TGTGCCAGTAGCCCGACAGGGGGGGAGCAGTACTTC.

The chain combines TRBV7-8 with TRBJ1-2, with D unclear. The CDR3 contains 13 residues. V was trimmed by 5 bases and J by 4 bases, leaving 11 bases between them. Germline CDR1 is SGHVS and CDR2 is FQNEAQ. CDR3 protein: CASSPQEGYGYTF. CDR3 in DNA: TGTGCCAGCAGCCCACAAGAGGGCTATGGCTACACCTTC.

This chain connects TRBV12-5 to TRBJ1-6, with 8 bases that match TRBD1. With V trimmed by 0 bases and J by 1 base, 2 bases remained unmatched. The length of the CDR3 is 17 residues. Germline CDR1 LGHNT, CDR2 FRNRAP. The CDR3 is CASGLVRTGSYNSPLHF. Written as DNA, the CDR3 is TGTGCTAGTGGTTTGGTACGGACAGGGTCCTATAATTCACCCCTCCACTTT. The variable domain in full, with the rest retrieved from reference TRBV12-5 and TRBJ1-6, is DARVTQTPRHKVTEMGQEVTMRCQPILGHNTVFWYRQTMMQGLELLAYFRNRAPLDDSGMPKDRFSAEMPDATLATLKIQPSEPRDSAVYFCASGLVRTGSYNSPLHFGNGTRLTVT.

The V and J genes are TRBV24-1 and TRBJ2-2; TRBD1 aligns across 8 bases. J gave up 4 bases and V 5 bases, and 11 bases lay outside the gene matches. Germline loops: CDR1 KGHDR, CDR2 SFDVKD. The CDR3 is 17 amino acids. The CDR3 reads CATSGFSGTGTTGELFF. DNA of the CDR3: TGTGCCACCAGTGGATTTTCCGGGACAGGCACCACCGGGGAGCTGTTTTTT.

This clone was seen a single time. J is TRBJ1-1 and V is TRBV30; D not certain. Germline V lookup: CDR1 GTSNPN, CDR2 SVGIG (reference sequence). Trimming stripped 0 bases from V and 1 base from J, with 6 bases between. This CDR3 is 13 amino acids long. The DNA for the CDR3 is TGTGCCTGGAGTGTACGAGGGAACACTGAAGCTTTCTTT. Its translation: CAWSVRGNTEAFF.

In its sample, this clone was seen once. The chain combines TRBV11-2 with TRBJ1-4, with D uncertain. The length of the CDR3 is 16 residues. V was clipped by 4 bases and J by 4 bases, with 16 bases between them. CDR1 is SGHAT, CDR2 FQNNGV, per germline. CDR3 amino acids: CASSSNAWRINEKLFF. DNA of the CDR3: TGTGCCAGCAGCTCCAACGCTTGGCGGATTAATGAAAAACTGTTTTTT.

This clone appeared once. The gene calls are TRBV2 and TRBJ2-3; TRBD1 matches 9 bases. From germline, CDR1 is SNHLY and CDR2 FYNNEI. The V segment lost 8 bases and the J segment 7 bases; nucleotides outside the gene matches: 10. The CDR3 is 14 residues long. Here the CDR3 reads CASLTGGLGNTQYF. CDR3 coding DNA: TGTGCCAGCCTGACAGGGGGATTGGGAAATACGCAGTATTTT. The variable domain in full, completed from reference TRBV2 and TRBJ2-3, reads EPEVTQTPSHQVTQMGQEVILRCVPISNHLYFYWYRQILGQKVEFLVSFYNNEISEKSEIFDDQFSVERPDGSNFTLKIRSTKLEDSAMYFCASLTGGLGNTQYFGPGTRLTVL.

The rearrangement joins TRBV29-1 to TRBJ2-7; D might be TRBD2 (5 bases). V lost 4 bases and J 2 bases, leaving 15 bases between the germline ends. From germline, CDR1 is SQVTM and CDR2 ANQGSEA. CDR3 size: 14 residues. In DNA, the CDR3 is TGCAGCGTTGTTTGGGAGACGGGTCCCTACGAGCAGTACTTC. This encodes CSVVWETGPYEQYF.

J is TRBJ1-2 and V is TRBV10-3; D is ambiguous. Germline V gene data show CDR1 as ENHRY and CDR2 as SYGVKD. CDR3 size: 13 residues. V gave up 2 bases and J gave up 5 bases, with 9 bases separating them. CDR3 DNA sequence: TGTGCCATCAGTGAGGGGCCTCTTTATGGCTACACCTTC. Translation gives CAISEGPLYGYTF.

The chain is built from TRBV9 and TRBJ1-4, with 7 bases lining up with TRBD1. The CDR3 is 17 residues long. Germline V CDR1 and CDR2: SGDLS, YYNGEE. J gave up 1 base and V 0 bases, and 6 bases lay outside the gene matches. CDR3 region: CASSVGRGLGTNEKLFF. The CDR3 coding sequence is TGTGCCAGCAGCGTAGGAAGGGGGCTAGGAACTAATGAAAAACTGTTTTTT.

This clone has only a few counts. The rearrangement uses TRBV18 and TRBJ1-6; no definite D call. V dropped 6 bases and J dropped 7 bases, with 16 bases sitting between them. The CDR3 extends over 15 amino acids. Germline CDR1 and CDR2: KGHSH and LQKENI. The CDR3 region is CASSVRGEGNSPLHF. In DNA, the CDR3 is TGTGCCAGCTCCGTCCGGGGAGAGGGAAATTCACCCCTCCACTTT.

This clone was picked up one time. This rearrangement joins TRBV7-9 to TRBJ2-5; D might be TRBD2 (5 bases). V lost 5 bases, J lost 5 bases, and 9 bases lay in between. From germline, CDR1 is SEHNR and CDR2 FQNEAQ (reference sequence). The CDR3 spans 12 residues. The CDR3 coding sequence is TGTGCCAGCAGCCTTCAGCGGGAGACCCAGTACTTC. Protein product: CASSLQRETQYF. The full variable domain, rest sourced from reference TRBV7-9 and TRBJ2-5, is DTGVSQNPRHKITKRGQNVTFRCDPISEHNRLYWYRQTLGQGPEFLTYFQNEAQLEKSRLLSDRFSAERPKGSFSTLEIQRTEQGDSAMYLCASSLQRETQYFGPGTRLLVL.

This sequence joins TRBV19 and TRBJ1-3; D is unresolved. The germline CDR1 and CDR2 sequences are LNHDA and SQIVND (reference sequence). The CDR3 is 13 amino acids. The V end was cut by 4 bases, the J end by 0 bases, with 4 bases between. CDR3 loop: CASSSYSGNTIYF. CDR3 bases: TGTGCCAGTAGTAGCTACTCTGGAAACACCATATATTTT.

The rearrangement joins TRBV7-2 to TRBJ1-2, with D unresolved. The CDR3 is 14 residues long. Trimming removed 5 bases at V and 4 bases at J, with 14 bases between. Germline CDR1 is SGHTA and CDR2 is FQGNSA. The CDR3 here is CASSPQGGGYGYTF. The CDR3 DNA reads TGTGCCAGCAGCCCACAAGGCGGTGGCTATGGCTACACCTTC.

With regard to this clone: Other DNA sequences of this sample code for an identical CDR3. This chain uses TRBV5-1 with TRBJ1-4; perhaps TRBD1 as D (5 bases). V was clipped by 0 bases and J by 8 bases, with 11 bases between them. Germline loops: CDR1 SGHRS, CDR2 YFSETQ. The CDR3 covers 14 residues. CDR3 sequence (DNA): TGCGCCAGCAGCTTGGGGCAGGGAAGGGAAAAACTGTTTTTT. Translation gives CASSLGQGREKLFF.

V and J are TRBV2 and TRBJ2-2; D may be TRBD1 (5 bases). The CDR3 contains 14 residues. V was clipped by 2 bases and J by 1 base, with 5 bases between them. Germline V gene sequence: CDR1 SNHLY, CDR2 FYNNEI. CDR3 nucleotides: TGTGCCAGCAGTGAACAGGGGAACACCGGGGAGCTGTTTTTT. This gives the protein CASSEQGNTGELFF.

The chain has TRBV27 and TRBJ1-1, with D uncertain. CDR3 length: 13 amino acids. Germline CDR1 reads MNHEY; CDR2 reads SMNVEV (reference sequence). Trimming left V 4 bases short and J 3 bases short, with 9 bases between. In DNA form, the CDR3 reads TGTGCCAGCAGTTCTCGGGTAGACACTGAAGCTTTCTTT. Its protein product is CASSSRVDTEAFF.

The chain uses TRBV2 and TRBJ2-5; unclear D gene. Trimming pared 7 bases from V and 0 bases from J, leaving 6 bases between. This CDR3 comprises 12 residues. Looked up from germline, CDR1 is SNHLY and CDR2 is FYNNEI. The chain's CDR3 is CASMAYQETQYF. CDR3 bases: TGTGCCAGCATGGCCTACCAAGAGACCCAGTACTTC.

The genes are TRBV12-5 and TRBJ1-2; no definite D call. CDR3 length: 12 amino acids. Trimming took 5 bases from V and 1 from J, leaving 5 bases between them. Germline assignment: CDR1 LGHNT and CDR2 FRNRAP. CDR3 sequence (DNA): TGTGCTAGTGGTACCGGTAACTATGGCTACACCTTC. Translated: CASGTGNYGYTF.

V gene TRBV30 combines with J gene TRBJ2-7, with 7 bases aligning to TRBD2. There are 15 residues in the CDR3. Germline trimming cut 0 bases from V and 2 bases from J; bases unmatched to any gene: 7. CDR1 and CDR2 (germline): GTSNPN, SVGIG (reference sequence). The CDR3 region is CAWSVRLAEAYEQYF. DNA for the CDR3: TGTGCCTGGAGTGTACGCCTAGCGGAGGCCTACGAGCAGTACTTC.

CDR3 in amino acids: CAINGAVGGYTF. Here the CDR3 DNA reads TGTGCCATCAATGGAGCAGTAGGCGGCTACACCTTC. This chain connects TRBV10-3 to TRBJ1-2; D uncertain. The CDR3 totals 12 residues. Germline CDR1 reads ENHRY; CDR2 reads SYGVKD. V was trimmed by 7 bases and J by 8 bases, leaving 14 bases between them.

The chain couples TRBV5-1 to TRBJ2-1; 8 bases are a match to TRBD2. The CDR3 loop spans 16 amino acids. J lost 4 bases, V lost 0 bases, and 6 bases had no gene match. Germline CDR1 and CDR2: SGHRS and YFSETQ. In DNA form, the CDR3 reads TGCGCCAGCAGCTTGGATCGGGGGGGCCTTTACAATGAGCAGTTCTTC. Translating gives CASSLDRGGLYNEQFF. The full variable domain, completed using reference TRBV5-1 and TRBJ2-1, is KAGVTQTPRYLIKTRGQQVTLSCSPISGHRSVSWYQQTPGQGLQFLFEYFSETQRNKGNFPGRFSGRQFSNSRSEMNVSTLELGDSALYLCASSLDRGGLYNEQFFGPGTRLTVL.

The V call is TRBV5-4, the J call TRBJ2-2; D might be TRBD2 (5 bases). The CDR3 sequence is 15 residues long. Between the trimmed V and J ends, which lost 2 bases and 4 bases, there was a span of 12 bases. The germline CDR1 and CDR2 sequences are SGHNT and YYREEE (reference sequence). This CDR3 is CASSLGRGGTGELFF. CDR3 nucleotide sequence: TGTGCCAGCAGCTTAGGACGGGGTGGCACCGGGGAGCTGTTTTTT.

The genes are TRBV19 and TRBJ1-4, with D possibly TRBD1 on 5 matching bases. Trimming removed 5 bases from V and 10 bases from J, with 8 bases in between. The CDR3 consists of 11 residues. The germline CDR1 and CDR2 sequences are LNHDA and SQIVND (reference sequence). CDR3 region: CASSSGGKLFF. For the CDR3, the DNA is TGTGCCAGTAGTTCGGGGGGAAAACTGTTTTTT.

V usage is TRBV28 and J usage is TRBJ1-1; TRBD1 matches at 7 bases. This CDR3 region has 15 residues. V was clipped by 5 bases and J by 3 bases; unmatched bases: 9. Looked up from germline, CDR1 is MDHEN and CDR2 is SYDVKM. Here the CDR3 reads CASSTMTGPYTEAFF. DNA of the CDR3: TGTGCCAGCAGTACAATGACAGGGCCATACACTGAAGCTTTCTTT.

V and J are TRBV4-1 and TRBJ2-1; 8 nucleotides line up with TRBD2. The CDR3 covers 16 residues. CDR1 and CDR2 (germline): MGHRA, YSYEKL. After removal of 1 base from V and 10 bases from J, the junction contained 12 bases not matched to a gene. The chain's CDR3 is CASSQGLAGHMVEQFF. CDR3 DNA: TGCGCCAGCAGCCAAGGCTTAGCGGGGCATATGGTGGAGCAGTTCTTC.